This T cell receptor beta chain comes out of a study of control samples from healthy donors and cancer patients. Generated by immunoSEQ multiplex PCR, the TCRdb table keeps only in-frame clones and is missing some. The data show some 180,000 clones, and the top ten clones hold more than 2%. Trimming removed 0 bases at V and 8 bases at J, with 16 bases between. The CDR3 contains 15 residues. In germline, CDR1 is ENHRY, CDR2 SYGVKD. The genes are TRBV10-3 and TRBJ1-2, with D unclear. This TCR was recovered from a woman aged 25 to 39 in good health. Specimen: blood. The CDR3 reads CAISESIFQTYGYTF. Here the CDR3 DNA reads TGTGCCATCAGTGAGTCGATTTTCCAGACATACGGCTACACCTTC.